This T cell receptor (beta chain) derives from a study of T cells in localized non-small cell lung cancer. Study-level points and caveats: Only one tumor region was sequenced, so heterogeneity remains possible. A higher density of T cells in blood coincided with extended overall survival. Among the top 100 tumor clones, a median about 58 appeared in adjacent lung. Uninvolved neighboring lung showed the greatest T cell clonality, exceeding tumor.

CDR1 is SGHNT and CDR2 is YYREEE in the germline V gene (reference sequence). The J segment lost 1 base and the V segment lost 5 bases, leaving 4 bases of the junction unmatched. CDR3 length: 14 amino acids. Data came from immunoSEQ multiplex PCR; TCRdb stores just in-frame clones and leaves some out. Of over 25,000 clones in the sample, over 80% were seen once. As for this clone: No antigen is known for it.

The rearrangement uses TRBV5-4 and TRBJ1-1, with TRBD1 matching over 8 bases. The receptor's source is a man between 40 and 69 years old with stage II lung adenocarcinoma. Sequences were derived from PBMCs, sampled before any cancer treatment. The CDR3 DNA follows: TGTGCCAGCAGGGGACAGGCGGAGAACACTGAAGCTTTCTTT. Translating gives CASRGQAENTEAFF.